A single sample is the source of the 5 T cell receptor beta chains below, sequenced in a study of blood T cell repertoires in COVID-19 (dated by TCRdb to the early 2020s). The method was the immunoSEQ multiplex PCR assay. TCRdb took this table from immuneACCESS and kept in-frame rearrangements with V and J called. Such tables lack part of the clones; where checked against another copy, unresolved V genes explain under half of the gap, and the rest is unexplained. In all, the sample holds some 64,000 clones, and 84% of those were seen once. The ten largest account for about 16% of the sample. The sequencing input was peripheral blood. The receptors here all came from a man in his fifties or sixties with COVID-19, enrolled during active disease.

The J gene is TRBJ2-3, the V gene TRBV5-4; 9 positions match TRBD2. Germline CDR1 is SGHNT and CDR2 is YYREEE (reference sequence). J was trimmed by 3 bases and V by 3 bases; bases with no gene match: 11. This CDR3 has 17 amino acids. Here the CDR3 reads CASSYQLAGRGTDTQYF. CDR3 nucleotide sequence: TGTGCCAGCAGCTACCAGCTAGCGGGACGGGGAACAGATACGCAGTATTTT.

The rearrangement joins TRBV7-9 to TRBJ1-5, with 11 bases identical to TRBD1. V trimming: 5 bases; J trimming: 6 bases; junction bases outside the gene matches: 3. This CDR3 has 14 residues. Germline CDR1 reads SEHNR; CDR2 reads FQNEAQ (reference sequence). The CDR3 reads CASSGQGAGQPQHF. DNA for the CDR3: TGTGCCAGCAGCGGACAGGGGGCAGGTCAGCCCCAGCATTTT.

The chain combines TRBV13 with TRBJ2-7, with D maybe TRBD2 (7 bases). The V end lost 5 bases, the J end lost 3 bases, and 14 bases lay between the germline ends. The CDR3 is 14 amino acids. CDR1 is PRHDT and CDR2 is FYEKMQ in the germline V gene (reference sequence). The CDR3 region has the DNA TGTGCCAGCAGCAAAGCGGGACAACACTACGAGCAGTACTTC. It codes for CASSKAGQHYEQYF.

The genes are TRBV7-9 and TRBJ2-3; D is perhaps TRBD2 (5 bases). CDR3 length: 18 amino acids. Germline V CDR1 and CDR2: SEHNR, FQNEAQ (reference sequence). Between the trimmed V and J ends, which lost 5 bases and 5 bases, there was a span of 26 bases. This CDR3 reads CASSPTLGSGRMGDTQYF. The CDR3 DNA reads TGTGCCAGCAGCCCCACCCTTGGCTCGGGGAGAATGGGAGATACGCAGTATTTT.

This clone was counted a single time. The chain combines TRBV25-1 with TRBJ1-1, with no clear D. Per germline, CDR1 MGHDK and CDR2 SYGVNS. V was pared by 2 bases and J by 5 bases, with 9 bases between. The CDR3 runs 13 residues. The CDR3 loop is CASSEPTKTEAFF. CDR3 coding DNA: TGTGCCAGCAGTGAACCGACAAAGACTGAAGCTTTCTTT. The complete variable domain, with remaining parts taken from reference TRBV25-1 and TRBJ1-1, reads EADIYQTPRYLVIGTGKKITLECSQTMGHDKMYWYQQDPGMELHLIHYSYGVNSTEKGDLSSESTVSRIRTEHFPLTLESARPSHTSQYLCASSEPTKTEAFFGQGTRLTVV.